This TCR beta chain was recovered during a study of blood T cells in healthy people across ages. Germline CDR1 reads SNHLY; CDR2 reads FYNNEI. V dropped 5 bases and J dropped 0 bases, with 14 bases sitting between them. The CDR3 runs to 16 residues. For the second PCR, which ran for about 7 to 11 cycles, a sample-barcoded 5' primer and a J-beta primer mix were used. TCRdb used MiXCR to reprocess the 5' RACE reads, holding one entry per CDR3 protein. The sample lists more than 650,000 distinct CDR3 sequences, around half occurring once. The sequenced sample consisted of blood. This chain joins TRBV2 and TRBJ1-3, with D possibly being TRBD1 (6 bases). The receptor was derived from an elderly man in good health. CDR3: CASSILRGNSGNTIYF. In DNA form, the CDR3 reads TGTGCCAGCAGTATTTTAAGGGGGAACTCTGGAAACACCATATATTTT. Variable domain in full (rest from reference TRBV2 and TRBJ1-3): EPEVTQTPSHQVTQMGQEVILRCVPISNHLYFYWYRQILGQKVEFLVSFYNNEISEKSEIFDDQFSVERPDGSNFTLKIRSTKLEDSAMYFCASSILRGNSGNTIYFGEGSWLTVV.